This T cell receptor (beta chain) came from a study of T cell repertoires and Cas9 in healthy adults. Sequencing was performed with immunoSEQ multiplex PCR; in TCRdb, only in-frame clones are kept and a portion is missing. The data show more than 20,000 clones, over 85% seen once. Germline-derived CDR1 and CDR2 are MNHNY and SVGAGI (reference sequence). This CDR3 region has 14 residues. The V end was cut by 0 bases, the J end by 2 bases, with 7 bases between. V gene TRBV6-6 combines with J gene TRBJ2-5; D is uncertain. This clonotype was obtained from a human donor in good health. The sample consisted of CD4+ effector T cells (CD127+, CD25-, CD137-, CD154-) from PBMCs; culture status not recorded. The CDR3 DNA reads TGTGCCAGCAGTTACTCGCAGCCACAAGAGACCCAGTACTTC. Translating it yields CASSYSQPQETQYF.